The next 31 T cell receptor beta chains were all read from a single sample in a study of graft-versus-host responses after intestinal transplantation (dated by TCRdb to the early 2020s). Receptor libraries were prepared by the immunoSEQ multiplex PCR assay. This is the immuneACCESS table as TCRdb keeps it, with only in-frame sequences that have V and J called. A part of the clones is gone; compared with another copy, unresolved V genes explain less than half, and the rest is unexplained. This sample gives 9,000 to 13,000 clones in total; 80% to 95% of them show up just once. 3.6% of the sample belongs to the ten largest clones. The specimen was PBMCs, collected approximately 40 days after intestinal transplantation. These receptors came from a human patient who received an intestinal transplant, so some T cells may come from the graft donor.

This chain joins TRBV7-9 and TRBJ1-4, with a weak D call TRBD1 (6 bases). The CDR3 covers 13 residues. The V end was cut by 4 bases, the J end by 7 bases, with 10 bases between. Germline CDR1 is SEHNR and CDR2 is FQNEAQ (reference sequence). CDR3 sequence reads: CASSYRVGEKLFF. Here the CDR3 DNA reads TGTGCCAGCAGCTACAGGGTGGGTGAAAAACTGTTTTTT. Looking up the rest from reference TRBV7-9 and TRBJ1-4 gives the full variable domain: DTGVSQNPRHKITKRGQNVTFRCDPISEHNRLYWYRQTLGQGPEFLTYFQNEAQLEKSRLLSDRFSAERPKGSFSTLEIQRTEQGDSAMYLCASSYRVGEKLFFGSGTQLSVL.

J is TRBJ2-5 and V is TRBV7-2; D unclear. The V gene lost 1 base and the J gene lost 5 bases, with 23 bases spanning the gap. The CDR3 totals 18 residues. Germline CDR1 and CDR2: SGHTA and FQGNSA. CDR3 sequence reads: CASSLEGFRPTKRETQYF. CDR3 bases: TGTGCCAGCAGCTTAGAGGGTTTCAGGCCTACCAAACGGGAGACCCAGTACTTC. The full variable domain, completed using reference TRBV7-2 and TRBJ2-5, is GAGVSQSPSNKVTEKGKDVELRCDPISGHTALYWYRQSLGQGLEFLIYFQGNSAPDKSGLPSDRFSAERTGGSVSTLTIQRTQQEDSAVYLCASSLEGFRPTKRETQYFGPGTRLLVL.

The chain employs TRBV9 and TRBJ1-1, with D possibly being TRBD1 (5 bases). Germline V gene sequence: CDR1 SGDLS, CDR2 YYNGEE. Deletions cut 3 bases from V and 3 bases from J, with 18 bases between. This CDR3 is 16 amino acids long. This CDR3 reads CASSETGRPWDTEAFF. The CDR3, as DNA: TGTGCCAGCAGCGAGACGGGACGGCCTTGGGACACTGAAGCTTTCTTT.

The chain is built from TRBV4-1 and TRBJ1-6, with D possibly TRBD1 on 5 matching bases. CDR1 and CDR2 (germline): MGHRA, YSYEKL. The CDR3 has 15 amino acids. V was shortened by 4 bases and J by 9 bases, with 16 bases between the two germline ends. CDR3 in DNA: TGCGCCAGCAGCCGACTCGGGGCCCAGGGTTCACCCCTCCACTTT. This gives the protein CASSRLGAQGSPLHF.

This clone is a singleton in its sample. The chain has TRBV4-1 and TRBJ1-5; 9 nucleotides agree with TRBD1. This CDR3 has 20 amino acids. Per germline, CDR1 MGHRA and CDR2 YSYEKL. The V and J ends lost 3 bases and 0 bases, in that order; junction bases with no gene match: 15. CDR3 in DNA: TGCGCCAGCAGCCATGCCTTGAACGGGACAGGGCTTTATAGCAATCAGCCCCAGCATTTT. It translates to CASSHALNGTGLYSNQPQHF.

This clone has only one observation. The chain has TRBV19 and TRBJ1-1, with D hard to call. Germline V gene lookup returns CDR1 LNHDA and CDR2 SQIVND (reference sequence). The CDR3 length is 14 residues. Trimming shortened V by 1 base and J by 0 bases, and 6 bases separated the two germline ends. This chain's CDR3 is CASSIGTLNTEAFF. The CDR3, as DNA: TGTGCCAGTAGTATAGGGACGCTGAACACTGAAGCTTTCTTT.

V usage is TRBV11-2 and J usage is TRBJ1-2; TRBD1 matches 10 bases. The CDR3 is made up of 14 amino acids. CDR1 SGHAT and CDR2 FQNNGV come from the germline V gene. The trim removed 4 bases at V and 4 bases at J, leaving 3 bases unmatched. CDR3 DNA: TGTGCCAGCAGCTCCGGGACAGGGGTCTATGGCTACACCTTC. Protein sequence: CASSSGTGVYGYTF.

The rearrangement links TRBV18 to TRBJ1-4; D unclear. Germline V lookup: CDR1 KGHSH, CDR2 LQKENI. With 3 bases removed from V and 6 bases from J, the gap between germline ends came to 11 bases. The CDR3 has 14 residues. The CDR3 protein is CASSPIAQYEKLFF. CDR3 sequence (DNA): TGTGCCAGCTCACCCATTGCCCAGTATGAAAAACTGTTTTTT.

The chain carries TRBV5-4 and TRBJ2-7; TRBD2 aligns across 8 bases. The CDR3 spans 13 residues. Trimming took 4 bases from V and 7 from J; bases not matched to a gene: 7. Germline-derived CDR1 and CDR2 are SGHNT and YYREEE (reference sequence). CDR3 in DNA: TGTGCCAGCAGCCCCCGGGGGGGCCGGGAGCAGTACTTC. It yields the protein CASSPRGGREQYF. The whole variable domain, filled in from reference TRBV5-4 and TRBJ2-7, reads ETGVTQSPTHLIKTRGQQVTLRCSSQSGHNTVSWYQQALGQGPQFIFQYYREEENGRGNFPPRFSGLQFPNYSSELNVNALELDDSALYLCASSPRGGREQYFGPGTRLTVT.

The chain employs TRBV5-1 and TRBJ2-3, with D hard to call. The ends were cut back, 2 bases at V and 0 bases at J, with 13 bases in the middle. The V gene's germline CDR1 is SGHRS and CDR2 YFSETQ. This CDR3 has 16 amino acids. CDR3 amino acids: CASSFLRYPSTDTQYF. The CDR3 DNA follows: TGCGCCAGCAGCTTCCTCCGATACCCTAGCACAGATACGCAGTATTTT.

The J gene is TRBJ1-2, the V gene TRBV6-1, with 7 positions matching TRBD1. V was pared by 4 bases and J by 5 bases, with 4 bases of the junction left unmatched. Germline V gives CDR1 MNHNS, CDR2 SASEGT. The CDR3 runs to 13 residues. CDR3 DNA sequence: TGTGCCAGCAGTGGACAGGGTATTTATGGCTACACCTTC. Protein: CASSGQGIYGYTF.

The gene calls are TRBV15 and TRBJ1-4; D is uncertain. The V gene lost 6 bases and the J gene lost 8 bases, with 10 bases spanning the gap. The CDR3 extends over 12 amino acids. Germline CDR1 LNHNV, CDR2 YYDKDF (reference sequence). CDR3 protein: CATSPSAEKLFF. The DNA for the CDR3 is TGTGCCACCAGTCCGTCGGCGGAAAAACTGTTTTTT.

The gene calls are TRBV15 and TRBJ2-7; D is ambiguous. Per germline, CDR1 LNHNV and CDR2 YYDKDF (reference sequence). This CDR3 has 15 amino acids. V was trimmed by 0 bases and J by 6 bases, leaving 15 bases between them. The CDR3: CATSRDLGSASEQYF. The CDR3 DNA is TGTGCCACCAGCAGAGATCTGGGATCAGCATCCGAGCAGTACTTC. Together with reference TRBV15 and TRBJ2-7, the CDR3 gives the full variable domain: DAMVIQNPRYQVTQFGKPVTLSCSQTLNHNVMYWYQQKSSQAPKLLFHYYDKDFNNEADTPDNFQSRRPNTSFCFLDIRSPGLGDTAMYLCATSRDLGSASEQYFGPGTRLTVT.

The chain has TRBV27 and TRBJ2-3; D is possibly TRBD2 (6 bases). In germline, CDR1 is MNHEY, CDR2 SMNVEV (reference sequence). The CDR3 spans 15 residues. V was pared by 5 bases and J by 3 bases, with 15 bases between. For the CDR3, the DNA is TGTGCCAGCAGTCTTCAAGGGGCGGGAACAGATACGCAGTATTTT. Translated, it gives CASSLQGAGTDTQYF.

The V call is TRBV7-3, the J call TRBJ1-1; no firm D call. Trimming shortened V by 5 bases and J by 0 bases, and 7 bases separated the two germline ends. The CDR3 length is 13 residues. CDR1 and CDR2 from the germline V gene are SGHTA and FQGTGA. CDR3 nucleotide sequence: TGTGCCAGCAGCCCGCAGGTGAACACTGAAGCTTTCTTT. This encodes CASSPQVNTEAFF.

This chain links TRBV5-1 with TRBJ2-7, with D unresolved. The CDR3 loop spans 13 amino acids. Between the trimmed V and J ends, which lost 0 bases and 3 bases, there was a span of 7 bases. From germline, CDR1 is SGHRS and CDR2 YFSETQ. CDR3 DNA sequence: TGCGCCAGCAGCTTGGCCCTATTCTACGAGCAGTACTTC. The encoded protein is CASSLALFYEQYF. The full variable domain, rest sourced from reference TRBV5-1 and TRBJ2-7, is KAGVTQTPRYLIKTRGQQVTLSCSPISGHRSVSWYQQTPGQGLQFLFEYFSETQRNKGNFPGRFSGRQFSNSRSEMNVSTLELGDSALYLCASSLALFYEQYFGPGTRLTVT.

V is TRBV15 and J is TRBJ2-3; D assignment may be TRBD1 or TRBD2 (5 bases each). This CDR3 is 15 amino acids long. The germline CDR1 and CDR2 sequences are LNHNV and YYDKDF (reference sequence). The ends were cut back, 4 bases at V and 2 bases at J, with 13 bases in the middle. The CDR3: CATSTRDHLTDTQYF. The CDR3 DNA follows: TGTGCCACCAGCACCCGGGACCACCTCACAGATACGCAGTATTTT.

The rearrangement links TRBV29-1 to TRBJ2-1; TRBD1 is a possible D gene (7 bases). Looked up from germline, CDR1 is SQVTM and CDR2 is ANQGSEA. The CDR3 is made up of 17 amino acids. Trimming removed 2 bases at V and 6 bases at J, with 23 bases between. The CDR3 region is CSVELDRSLWEANEQFF. The CDR3 coding sequence is TGCAGCGTTGAACTGGACAGGAGCTTATGGGAGGCCAATGAGCAGTTCTTC.

This clone was found a few times. The V and J genes are TRBV5-8 and TRBJ2-7, with D possibly being TRBD1 (5 bases). The germline V and J ends were trimmed by 0 bases and 3 bases, with 7 bases remaining between them. The germline CDR1 and CDR2 sequences are SGHTS and YDEGEE. The CDR3 contains 13 residues. CDR3 loop: CASSLGGRYEQYF. CDR3 sequence (DNA): TGTGCCAGCAGCTTGGGGGGCCGCTACGAGCAGTACTTC.

The rearrangement joins TRBV11-3 to TRBJ2-2; TRBD1 agrees at 11 bases. The CDR3 length is 15 residues. J lost 3 bases, V lost 3 bases, and 0 bases had no gene match. Germline values: CDR1 SGHNT, CDR2 YENEEA. The CDR3 region is CASSLDRGHTGELFF. CDR3 bases: TGTGCCAGCAGCTTGGACAGGGGGCACACCGGGGAGCTGTTTTTT.

This clone was counted a few times. The J gene is TRBJ2-7, the V gene TRBV19; TRBD2 matches at 7 bases. Unmatched junction bases numbered 15, after V lost 5 bases and J lost 2 bases. The CDR3 has 17 amino acids. CDR1 LNHDA and CDR2 SQIVND come from the germline V gene (reference sequence). As DNA, the CDR3 is TGTGCCAGTAGTGCCTGGGGGGGACTTCTCACCACCTACGAGCAGTACTTC. This sequence encodes CASSAWGGLLTTYEQYF.

The rearrangement uses TRBV9 and TRBJ1-4, with TRBD1 matching over 8 bases. V lost 4 bases and J lost 6; bases outside the gene matches: 8. CDR3 length: 15 residues. The V gene's germline CDR1 is SGDLS and CDR2 YYNGEE. CDR3 DNA sequence: TGTGCCAGCAGCCCCGCCGGGACAGGCGATGAAAAACTGTTTTTT. Protein sequence: CASSPAGTGDEKLFF.

The chain has TRBV6-4 and TRBJ2-3; 9 bases line up with TRBD2. This CDR3 spans 15 amino acids. The V segment lost 0 bases and the J segment 4 bases; nucleotides outside the gene matches: 2. Germline V gives CDR1 MRHNA, CDR2 SNTAGT. The CDR3 DNA is TGTGCCAGCAGTGACTCGGCGGGGGGGCCAGATACGCAGTATTTT. The encoded protein is CASSDSAGGPDTQYF.

This chain connects TRBV21-1 to TRBJ1-6; the table assigns TRBD1, which was not confirmed against the DNA. TRBV21-1 is annotated as a pseudogene. The CDR3 spans 16 residues. The CDR3 here is CASSIRVRQGESPLHF. The CDR3, as DNA: TGTGCCAGCAGCATCCGGGTACGACAGGGGGAATCACCCCTCCACTTT.

This sequence joins TRBV27 and TRBJ2-3, with D unresolved. V was cut by 3 bases and J by 6 bases, with 13 bases left in between. Germline values: CDR1 MNHEY, CDR2 SMNVEV (reference sequence). The length of the CDR3 is 14 residues. The CDR3 coding sequence is TGTGCCAGCAGTTTCTATAGAGGTTTGGATACGCAGTATTTT. It specifies CASSFYRGLDTQYF.

The chain carries TRBV21-1 and TRBJ2-7; TRBD2, the D gene given by the table, was not confirmed from the DNA. TRBV21-1 counts as a pseudogene. This CDR3 contains 16 residues. The CDR3 sequence: CAILMRTSGGVGEQYF. Written as DNA, the CDR3 is TGTGCCATCCTCATGAGGACTAGCGGGGGAGTTGGCGAGCAGTACTTC.

V gene TRBV5-1 combines with J gene TRBJ2-1, with D perhaps matching TRBD1 or TRBD2 (5 bases each). The CDR3 totals 13 residues. Trimming removed 2 bases at V and 9 bases at J, with 12 bases between. CDR1 is SGHRS and CDR2 is YFSETQ in the germline V gene. The CDR3 DNA sequence: TGCGCCAGCAGCTTCTTCGGGGACGGTGAGCAGTTCTTC. It specifies CASSFFGDGEQFF.

The gene calls are TRBV7-3 and TRBJ2-1, with 9 bases identical to TRBD2. The junction had 7 bases not matched to a gene; V was cut back by 5 bases and J by 8 bases. Germline V CDR1 and CDR2: SGHTA, FQGTGA. This CDR3 has 14 amino acids. For the CDR3, the DNA is TGTGCCAGCAGCCCCGGGGGCGGGGGGGATGAGCAGTTCTTC. Translation gives CASSPGGGGDEQFF.

This chain connects TRBV29-1 to TRBJ2-7; perhaps D is TRBD1 or TRBD2 (5 bases each). In germline, CDR1 is SQVTM, CDR2 ANQGSEA. This CDR3 spans 13 amino acids. Trimming left V 4 bases short and J 0 bases short, with 10 bases between. The CDR3 nucleotides are TGCAGCGTTGTAGGGGACCTCTCCTACGAGCAGTACTTC. It is translated as CSVVGDLSYEQYF.

V is TRBV20-1 and J is TRBJ2-7, with 8 positions matching TRBD1. This CDR3 has 11 amino acids. J lost 4 bases, V lost 6 bases, and 2 bases had no gene match. Germline V gene sequence: CDR1 DFQATT, CDR2 SNEGSKA (reference sequence). The CDR3 nucleotides read TGCAGTGCGCGACAGGGGTACGAGCAGTACTTC. It yields the protein CSARQGYEQYF.

A few counts support this clone. The chain joins TRBV7-9 to TRBJ2-7; perhaps D is TRBD1 or TRBD2 (6 bases each). Trimming left V 5 bases short and J 4 bases short, with 9 bases between. CDR1 is SEHNR, CDR2 FQNEAQ, per germline (reference sequence). The CDR3 runs 12 residues. CDR3 region: CASSVGGYEQYF. CDR3 nucleotides: TGTGCCAGCAGCGTAGGGGGGTACGAGCAGTACTTC.